This T cell receptor beta chain originates from a study of molecular identifiers for immune sequencing clone quantification. Using a CD8+CD4-CCR7+CD45RA+ phenotype, naive CD8 T cells were sorted. V lost 8 bases and J 0 bases, leaving 19 bases between the germline ends. The CDR3 sequence is 15 residues long. Germline CDR1 reads SQVTM; CDR2 reads ANQGSEA. It was with previously described methods and listed TCR primers that bulk TCR libraries were made. A single record per CDR3 protein comes from TCRdb applying MiXCR to the PCR reads. The sample lists about 32,000 distinct CDR3 sequences, about 18% occurring once. This clonotype was seen at least ten times. Its antigen is undetermined. Study findings and constraints: Clones carrying above 20 RNA copies accounted for over 98% of effector molecules, under 1% in naive cells. A shared barcode on identical TCR molecules could lead to underestimated sizes for highly expanded clones.

The sequence came from a human donor in good health. Some libraries in this study had Jurkat cell RNA spiked in. V usage is TRBV29-1 and J usage is TRBJ2-5; TRBD1 or TRBD2 may be the D gene (5 bases each). Sequenced input: naive CD8+ T cells from blood, with Jurkat cell RNA spiked in. Documented subset: FACS-sorted CD8+CD4-CCR7+CD45RA+ naive T cells. The CDR3 reads CSIAEARGYQETQYF. The CDR3, as DNA: TGCAGCATCGCTGAGGCGAGGGGCTACCAAGAGACCCAGTACTTC.